This T cell receptor (beta chain) is drawn from a study of T cell changes during pregnancy in multiple sclerosis. Trimming shortened V by 5 bases and J by 5 bases, and 18 bases separated the two germline ends. The CDR3 loop spans 15 amino acids. The germline V gene encodes CDR1 MNHEY and CDR2 SMNVEV (reference sequence). Using immunoSEQ multiplex PCR, the repertoire was profiled, and TCRdb retains in-frame clones only, with some absent. This sample has roughly 80,000 clones, with approximately 92% found just once. The sequencing used peripheral blood, collected in the first trimester of pregnancy. The TCR sequence derives from a female donor with multiple sclerosis, enrolled in a pregnancy study. The genes are TRBV27 and TRBJ1-1; a possible D gene is TRBD1 (6 bases). CDR3 loop: CASSPRDTKGTEAFF. The CDR3 coding sequence is TGTGCCAGCAGTCCTCGGGACACCAAGGGGACTGAAGCTTTCTTT.